Following are 4 T cell receptor beta chains from one sample sequenced in a study of blood T cells in healthy people across ages. Sample-barcoded 5' priming and a J-beta primer mix drove a second PCR of roughly 7 to 11 cycles. TCRdb called the 5' RACE reads again in MiXCR, with one record for every CDR3 protein. The profile shows about a million distinct CDR3 sequences, about 53% of them singletons. Sequenced: blood. Source of these receptors: an older woman in good health.

Only a few counts were recorded for this clonotype. CDR3 amino acids: CASGWPTGTSTDTQYF. In DNA, the CDR3 is TGTGCCAGCGGGTGGCCGACCGGGACTAGCACAGATACGCAGTATTTT. This chain connects TRBV12-3 or TRBV12-4 to TRBJ2-3; D is possibly TRBD2 (6 bases). The CDR3 has 16 residues. Deletions cut 8 bases from V and 0 bases from J, with 18 bases between.

There are a few counts of this clonotype. The V call is TRBV11-2, the J call TRBJ2-7; TRBD2 might be the D (5 bases). The CDR3 totals 14 residues. The germline V and J ends were trimmed by 1 base and 2 bases, with 9 bases remaining between them. Per germline, CDR1 SGHAT and CDR2 FQNNGV. The CDR3 sequence is CASSLGQEAYEQYF. For the CDR3, the DNA is TGTGCCAGCAGCTTAGGGCAGGAGGCCTACGAGCAGTACTTC.

The chain employs TRBV20-1 and TRBJ2-1; D not resolved. CDR3 length: 13 residues. Germline values: CDR1 DFQATT, CDR2 SNEGSKA (reference sequence). The germline V and J ends were trimmed by 5 bases and 3 bases, with 11 bases remaining between them. In DNA, the CDR3 is TGCAGTGCTCCCCATCGAGGCTACAATGAGCAGTTCTTC. This codes for CSAPHRGYNEQFF.

This clonotype came up once. The chain recombines TRBV12-3 or TRBV12-4 with TRBJ2-5; TRBD2 might be the D (5 bases). The tail of the sequence fits TRBJ2-4 better, so the J call may be wrong. The CDR3 has 15 residues. CDR3 amino acids: CASSGLAGSKNIQYF. CDR3 nucleotides: TGTGCCAGCAGTGGACTGGCCGGATCCAAAAACATTCAGTACTTC.